This TCR beta chain is from a study of vaccination effects on CD4 cells after COVID-19. In this sample, this clone turned up a few times. Its antigen remains unidentified. It was after approximately 11 days of culture that CD4+ T cells were isolated. Some clones are missing from TCRdb's copy, which holds only in-frame ones; the method was immunoSEQ multiplex PCR. The sample has tens of thousands of clones; 67% are singletons. The CDR3 covers 16 residues. V was clipped by 4 bases and J by 6 bases; unmatched bases: 11. Looked up from germline, CDR1 is MGHRA and CDR2 is YSYEKL. The material was CD4+ T cells from PBMCs cultured without peptide, obtained before COVID-19 vaccination. The gene calls are TRBV4-1 and TRBJ1-5, with 8 bases lining up with TRBD1. This TCR was sampled from a human donor who received a COVID-19 vaccine. The DNA for the CDR3 is TGCGCCAGCAGCCCCCGCACGACAGGGGTCAGTCAGCCCCAGCATTTT. Protein product: CASSPRTTGVSQPQHF.